A single T cell receptor (beta chain) is shown here with its context. The CDR3 spans 14 residues. Germline V gene sequence: CDR1 MGHRA, CDR2 YSYEKL. Trimming at V came to 5 bases and at J to 1 base, leaving 4 bases not matched to a gene. This sample was included in a study of blood T cell repertoires in COVID-19. At the level of the study: Spain, Italy and the United States supplied samples that represented acute and convalescent COVID-19. In each case, the material was cDNA or gDNA derived from T cells, B-cell-depleted T cells, or PBMCs.

The protocol was immunoSEQ multiplex PCR, while the TCRdb copy is restricted to in-frame clones and leaves out a portion. The profile shows about 120,000 clones, about 79% of them singletons. This TCR derives from a man in his 70s with acute or convalescent COVID-19. This chain links TRBV4-1 with TRBJ1-1, with TRBD1 matching 7 bases. Source material: peripheral blood. This CDR3 reads CASSSGQPNTEAFF. The DNA for the CDR3 is TGCGCCAGCAGCTCGGGACAGCCGAACACTGAAGCTTTCTTT.